The rows below give T cell receptor beta chains drawn from one sample of a study of blood T cell repertoires in COVID-19. Data came from immunoSEQ multiplex PCR; TCRdb stores just in-frame clones and leaves some out. Of about 40,000 clones listed, roughly 75% were seen once; the top ten hold about 40%. Sequenced input: peripheral blood. These receptors were taken from a man at least 80 years old with active or convalescent COVID-19. Each CDR3 is given with its conserved first and last residue. A D gene is named only where the DNA matches it firmly. Clone size is shown for a subset of rows, as once, few, many or a class of expanded clone.

J,size,D,V,CDR3,DNA
TRBJ2-2,NA,NA,TRBV4-3,CASSQDITGHTGELFF,TGCGCCAGCAGCCAAGATATAACAGGGCACACCGGGGAGCTGTTTTTT
TRBJ2-7,once,TRBD1,TRBV9,CASSPQVTGWVEQYF,TGTGCCAGCAGCCCACAGGTGACAGGGTGGGTTGAGCAGTACTTC
TRBJ1-4,NA,TRBD1,TRBV4-1,CASSQLTGGREKLFF,TGCGCCAGCAGCCAATTGACAGGGGGCCGAGAAAAACTGTTTTTT
TRBJ1-3,NA,NA,TRBV7-2,CASSPGGTSSGNTIYF,TGTGCCAGCAGCCCCGGGGGGACATCCTCTGGAAACACCATATATTTT
TRBJ1-5,few,NA,TRBV28,CASGPHEGYQPQHF,TGTGCCAGCGGACCACACGAGGGATATCAGCCCCAGCATTTT
TRBJ1-1,NA,TRBD1,TRBV7-2,CASSSTGGTNTEAFF,TGTGCCAGCAGCTCAACAGGGGGCACGAACACTGAAGCTTTCTTT
TRBJ1-4,NA,NA,TRBV7-9,CASSTRRGRGEKLFF,TGTGCCAGCAGCACACGTCGTGGGAGGGGTGAAAAACTGTTTTTT
TRBJ1-2,few,NA,TRBV10-2,CASGGGQAGYTF,TGCGCCAGCGGGGGGGGGCAGGCTGGCTACACCTTC
TRBJ2-5,NA,TRBD1,TRBV9,CASSRTGGQETQYF,TGTGCCAGCAGCAGGACAGGGGGCCAAGAGACCCAGTACTTC
TRBJ1-2,NA,TRBD1,TRBV5-6,CASTDGQDDFGYTF,TGTGCCAGCACCGACGGACAGGACGACTTTGGCTACACCTTC
TRBJ2-3,NA,TRBD2,TRBV19,CASSKLAGVTDTQYF,TGTGCCAGTAGTAAACTAGCGGGAGTCACAGATACGCAGTATTTT
TRBJ1-2,NA,TRBD1,TRBV28,CASSAADRGVGGYTF,TGTGCCAGCAGTGCTGCGGACAGGGGAGTGGGTGGCTACACCTTC
TRBJ2-3,NA,NA,TRBV3-1/TRBV3-2,CASSQDGLRAPPDTQYF,TGTGCCAGCAGCCAAGATGGACTTAGAGCCCCCCCAGATACGCAGTATTTT
TRBJ2-7,NA,TRBD1,TRBV6-5,CASSYAQGASYEQYF,TGTGCCAGCAGTTACGCCCAGGGGGCATCCTACGAGCAGTACTTC
TRBJ2-7,NA,NA,TRBV28,CASSLRGSTYEQYF,TGTGCCAGCAGTTTAAGGGGGAGTACCTACGAGCAGTACTTC
TRBJ1-4,NA,TRBD1,TRBV24-1,CATSDRQGANEKLFF,TGTGCCACCAGTGACCGACAGGGGGCGAATGAAAAACTGTTTTTT
TRBJ2-1,NA,TRBD1,TRBV5-1,CASSRGTGAYNEQFF,TGCGCCAGCAGCCGGGGGACAGGGGCGTACAATGAGCAGTTCTTC
TRBJ2-5,NA,TRBD1,TRBV28,CASSPGTGVVGETQYF,TGTGCCAGCAGCCCCGGGACAGGGGTGGTGGGAGAGACCCAGTACTTC
TRBJ1-2,NA,NA,TRBV28,CASRPSGGGYGYTF,TGTGCCAGCAGACCCTCGGGGGGAGGCTATGGCTACACCTTC
TRBJ2-6,NA,NA,TRBV28,CASNPWEFRGANVLTF,TGTGCCAGCAATCCCTGGGAGTTCCGTGGGGCCAACGTCCTGACTTTC
TRBJ2-3,NA,NA,TRBV10-3,CATRELVGTDTQYF,TGTGCCACCAGAGAACTAGTTGGCACAGATACGCAGTATTTT
TRBJ2-3,few,NA,TRBV6-5,CASSMTFTGGDTQYF,TGTGCCAGCAGCATGACGTTCACGGGTGGAGATACGCAGTATTTT
TRBJ1-5,NA,NA,TRBV9,CASSVGAGETQPQHF,TGTGCCAGCAGCGTAGGAGCTGGAGAGACTCAGCCCCAGCATTTT
TRBJ1-2,NA,NA,TRBV14,CASSLNRRDGYTF,TGTGCCAGCAGCTTAAACCGCCGAGATGGCTACACCTTC
TRBJ2-2,few,NA,TRBV12-3/TRBV12-4,CASSWRGELFF,TGTGCCAGCAGTTGGAGGGGGGAGCTGTTTTTT
TRBJ1-6,NA,NA,TRBV7-2,CASSQRGSSYNSPLHF,TGTGCCAGCAGCCAACGTGGGAGCTCCTATAATTCACCCCTCCACTTT
TRBJ2-2,NA,TRBD2,TRBV3-1/TRBV3-2,CASSQGTSGELFF,TGTGCCAGCAGCCAAGGGACTAGCGGGGAGCTGTTTTTT
TRBJ1-6,few,TRBD1,TRBV7-3,CASSLRGRGSPLHF,TGTGCCAGCAGCCTTAGGGGGCGCGGATCACCCCTCCACTTT
TRBJ2-2,NA,NA,TRBV7-3,CASSLSGTGGELFF,TGTGCCAGCAGCTTATCAGGAACCGGCGGGGAGCTGTTTTTT
TRBJ1-5,NA,NA,TRBV7-9,CASRPLGGANNQPQHF,TGTGCCAGCAGACCGTTAGGAGGGGCGAACAATCAGCCCCAGCATTTT
TRBJ2-2,large,TRBD1,TRBV3-1/TRBV3-2,CASSQQGAGELFF,TGTGCCAGCAGCCAACAGGGGGCCGGGGAGCTGTTTTTT
TRBJ2-6,once,NA,TRBV5-1,CASSLGGSGANVLTF,TGCGCCAGCAGCTTGGGCGGATCTGGGGCCAACGTCCTGACTTTC
TRBJ2-1,NA,NA,TRBV21-1,CASSNRRLAESDNEQFF,TGTGCCAGCAGCAATCGGAGGCTAGCGGAAAGCGACAATGAGCAGTTCTTC
TRBJ1-6,NA,NA,TRBV7-8,CASSLIPSSSYNSPLHF,TGTGCCAGCAGCTTAATTCCATCGAGCTCCTATAATTCACCCCTCCACTTT
TRBJ1-2,few,NA,TRBV9,CASSLQGMGPGYTF,TGTGCCAGCAGCCTACAGGGTATGGGCCCGGGCTACACCTTC
TRBJ2-1,NA,TRBD2,TRBV2,CASRRGTSGSSYNEQFF,TGTGCCAGCAGACGCGGGACTAGCGGGAGTTCCTACAATGAGCAGTTCTTC
TRBJ2-1,NA,TRBD2,TRBV7-2,CASSLRTSGGAVEQFF,TGTGCCAGCAGCTTGCGTACTAGCGGGGGGGCCGTGGAGCAGTTCTTC
TRBJ1-1,NA,NA,TRBV5-1,CASSLNRNTEAFF,TGCGCCAGCAGCTTGAACAGGAACACTGAAGCTTTCTTT
TRBJ2-2,NA,NA,TRBV24-1,CATSDLTGELFF,TGTGCCACCAGTGACCTCACCGGGGAGCTGTTTTTT
TRBJ1-2,NA,NA,TRBV7-8,CASSSTASNYGYTF,TGTGCCAGCAGCTCCACAGCTTCTAACTATGGCTACACCTTC
TRBJ2-3,NA,TRBD2,TRBV7-3,CASSLTGPSGGLITDTQYF,TGTGCCAGCAGCTTAACAGGGCCTAGCGGGGGCCTCATCACAGATACGCAGTATTTT
TRBJ1-2,few,TRBD1,TRBV5-4,CASSFDRVGYTF,TGTGCCAGCAGCTTCGACAGGGTGGGCTACACCTTC
TRBJ2-3,NA,NA,TRBV27,CASRTGSEDTQYF,TGTGCCAGCAGGACGGGATCGGAGGATACGCAGTATTTT
TRBJ2-5,NA,TRBD1,TRBV19,CASSIEGDRGFQETQYF,TGTGCCAGTAGTATAGAGGGAGACAGGGGCTTCCAAGAGACCCAGTACTTC
TRBJ2-3,NA,TRBD2,TRBV10-3,CAISEDVSGNRDTQYF,TGTGCCATCAGTGAGGATGTCAGCGGGAATCGGGATACGCAGTATTTT
TRBJ2-2,NA,NA,TRBV7-6,CASSPRDGTGELFF,TGTGCCAGCAGCCCCAGGGATGGCACCGGGGAGCTGTTTTTT
TRBJ1-6,NA,NA,TRBV28,CASSFLPGSVNSPLHF,TGTGCCAGCAGTTTTCTCCCCGGGTCGGTTAATTCACCCCTCCACTTT
TRBJ2-4,NA,TRBD1,TRBV3-1/TRBV3-2,CASSPSDRDAVKNIQYF,TGTGCCAGCAGCCCATCGGACAGGGATGCCGTCAAAAACATTCAGTACTTC
TRBJ2-7,NA,TRBD2,TRBV30,CAWTVGGGYEQYF,TGTGCCTGGACGGTGGGCGGGGGGTACGAGCAGTACTTC
TRBJ2-7,NA,NA,TRBV29-1,CSAIYTTSSYEQYF,TGCAGCGCTATTTATACAACCAGCTCCTACGAGCAGTACTTC
TRBJ2-2,NA,TRBD2,TRBV15,CATSRDASYGRLNTGELFF,TGTGCCACCAGCAGAGATGCCTCTTACGGGAGGCTAAACACCGGGGAGCTGTTTTTT
TRBJ1-6,NA,NA,TRBV3-1/TRBV3-2,CASTRESSPLHF,TGTGCCAGCACAAGGGAGTCTTCACCCCTCCACTTT